The 28 T cell receptor beta chains presented below share a single source sample, sequenced in a study of chemoradiotherapy in HPV16-positive cancers. Profiling relied on immunoSEQ multiplex PCR, and the TCRdb table lists in-frame clones only, not all of them. The top ten clones hold roughly 4.7% of a sample with around 24,000 clones, about 90% of them seen once. The sample was blood, taken from a patient who underwent chemoradiotherapy. These receptors all come from a human donor with HPV-associated anogenital cancer.

The rearrangement uses TRBV15 and TRBJ2-5; 14 bases map to TRBD2. With V trimmed by 0 bases and J by 2 bases, 8 bases remained unmatched. The CDR3 runs 19 residues. Germline V gene lookup returns CDR1 LNHNV and CDR2 YYDKDF (reference sequence). CDR3 DNA: TGTGCCACCAGCAGAGACCATATGACTAGCGGGAGGGAGCAAGAGACCCAGTACTTC. It is translated as CATSRDHMTSGREQETQYF.

The chain joins TRBV6-5 to TRBJ2-3; 7 bases fit TRBD1. The CDR3 length is 14 residues. The ends lost 6 bases at V and 1 base at J; junction bases unmatched: 4. Per germline, CDR1 MNHEY and CDR2 SVGAGI. The CDR3 protein is CASRTTGGTDTQYF. CDR3 DNA: TGTGCCAGCAGAACCACAGGGGGCACAGATACGCAGTATTTT.

The rearrangement links TRBV9 to TRBJ2-1; 12 bases fit TRBD2. Germline loops: CDR1 SGDLS, CDR2 YYNGEE. J gave up 6 bases and V 4 bases, and 8 bases lay outside the gene matches. This CDR3 comprises 16 residues. CDR3 sequence reads: CASSLTAGLAGNEQFF. In DNA, the CDR3 is TGTGCCAGCAGCCTCACTGCGGGACTAGCGGGCAATGAGCAGTTCTTC.

The count of this clone is one. The V call is TRBV5-1, the J call TRBJ2-3, with TRBD1 matching 10 bases. The V segment lost 4 bases and the J segment 6 bases; nucleotides outside the gene matches: 8. The CDR3 spans 15 residues. Germline V gives CDR1 SGHRS, CDR2 YFSETQ. CDR3 loop: CASSPTGTGADTQYF. The CDR3 DNA follows: TGCGCCAGCAGCCCCACCGGGACAGGGGCGGATACGCAGTATTTT.

The chain employs TRBV18 and TRBJ2-7; 7 bases agree with TRBD1. Germline trimming cut 3 bases from V and 4 bases from J; bases unmatched to any gene: 15. The CDR3 consists of 17 residues. The V gene's germline CDR1 is KGHSH and CDR2 LQKENI. CDR3 region: CASSPTGPQGPFYEQYF. The CDR3 DNA sequence: TGTGCCAGCTCACCCACCGGGCCACAGGGGCCTTTTTACGAGCAGTACTTC.

This sequence joins TRBV19 and TRBJ1-5; D is unresolved. This CDR3 is built from 15 residues. Trimming took off 6 bases at V and 0 bases at J, with 12 bases between the two ends. CDR1 and CDR2 from the germline V gene are LNHDA and SQIVND (reference sequence). The CDR3 here is CASSEQTNSNQPQHF. For the CDR3, the DNA is TGTGCCAGTAGCGAACAGACTAATAGCAATCAGCCCCAGCATTTT.

The chain links TRBV30 to TRBJ1-1; TRBD1 aligns across 7 bases. The V and J ends lost 3 bases and 1 base, in that order; junction bases with no gene match: 5. The CDR3 contains 14 residues. Germline V gives CDR1 GTSNPN, CDR2 SVGIG (reference sequence). The CDR3 protein is CAWRQGQSNTEAFF. Here the CDR3 DNA reads TGTGCCTGGAGGCAGGGACAGTCGAACACTGAAGCTTTCTTT.

This chain uses TRBV30 with TRBJ2-7; 8 bases are shared with TRBD1. This CDR3 contains 15 residues. The germline CDR1 and CDR2 sequences are GTSNPN and SVGIG (reference sequence). V shed 1 base and J 1 base; nucleotides not matched to a gene: 6. CDR3 amino acids: CAWSDPRGPSYEQYF. CDR3 sequence (DNA): TGTGCCTGGAGTGATCCCAGGGGGCCATCCTACGAGCAGTACTTC.

The chain carries TRBV5-1 and TRBJ2-5; the D gene could be TRBD1 or TRBD2 (6 bases each). The CDR3 loop spans 17 amino acids. Germline loops: CDR1 SGHRS, CDR2 YFSETQ. V was clipped by 0 bases and J by 3 bases, with 18 bases between them. The CDR3 protein is CASSLAPGAGREETQYF. The CDR3 DNA is TGCGCCAGCAGCTTGGCCCCGGGGGCGGGAAGGGAAGAGACCCAGTACTTC. The whole variable domain, remainder taken from reference TRBV5-1 and TRBJ2-5, is KAGVTQTPRYLIKTRGQQVTLSCSPISGHRSVSWYQQTPGQGLQFLFEYFSETQRNKGNFPGRFSGRQFSNSRSEMNVSTLELGDSALYLCASSLAPGAGREETQYFGPGTRLLVL.

The CDR3 DNA sequence: TGCGCCAGCAGCCAAGATGAAGTTCCTTCCTATAATTCACCCCTCCACTTT. Protein product: CASSQDEVPSYNSPLHF. J is TRBJ1-6 and V is TRBV4-3; D is unclear. V was cut by 0 bases and J by 1 base, with 10 bases left in between. From germline, CDR1 is LGHNA and CDR2 YSLEER. The CDR3 runs to 17 residues.

J is TRBJ1-1 and V is TRBV7-2; tentatively, D is TRBD1 (6 bases). The CDR3 spans 14 residues. Per germline, CDR1 SGHTA and CDR2 FQGNSA. V gave up 5 bases and J gave up 8 bases, with 18 bases separating them. The CDR3, as DNA: TGTGCCAGCAGCATATCGAGGGGGACTGGGGAAGCTTTCTTT. The encoded protein is CASSISRGTGEAFF.

V is TRBV11-3 and J is TRBJ1-1; D is unresolved. This CDR3 is built from 15 residues. V was pared by 1 base and J by 4 bases, with 13 bases between. Germline assignment: CDR1 SGHNT and CDR2 YENEEA. DNA for the CDR3: TGTGCCAGCAGCTTAGGGACCGGGGAATCCACTGAAGCTTTCTTT. Translated, it gives CASSLGTGESTEAFF.

This clone was seen a few times. The rearrangement joins TRBV6-1 to TRBJ2-1; TRBD2 matches at 10 bases. Losses at the gene ends were 6 bases for V and 14 bases for J; bases not matched to a gene: 4. Germline CDR1 reads MNHNS; CDR2 reads SASEGT. This CDR3 is built from 11 residues. In DNA form, the CDR3 reads TGTGCCAGCAGACGCGGACTAGCGGAGTTCTTC. This encodes CASRRGLAEFF.

This clone has more than one count but fewer than ten. This chain joins TRBV6-4 and TRBJ2-1; D uncertain. CDR3 size: 14 residues. CDR1 MRHNA and CDR2 SNTAGT come from the germline V gene. Trimming took 3 bases from V and 5 from J, leaving 11 bases between them. The CDR3 bases are TGTGCCAGCAGTGATAATATAGATAACAATGAGCAGTTCTTC. This encodes CASSDNIDNNEQFF.

The chain has TRBV4-1 and TRBJ1-5; D call uncertain. CDR1 MGHRA and CDR2 YSYEKL come from the germline V gene. The CDR3 runs 17 residues. Trimming shortened V by 0 bases and J by 2 bases, and 14 bases separated the two germline ends. The CDR3 loop reads CASSQDSSGLGNQPQHF. Here the CDR3 DNA reads TGCGCCAGCAGCCAAGATTCGTCCGGATTGGGCAATCAGCCCCAGCATTTT.

The rearrangement links TRBV19 to TRBJ2-2; TRBD2 matches at 9 bases. CDR1 and CDR2 from the germline V gene are LNHDA and SQIVND (reference sequence). Germline trimming cut 7 bases from V and 2 bases from J; bases unmatched to any gene: 17. This CDR3 is built from 19 residues. The CDR3 spells CASNSVPILAGINTGELFF. As DNA, the CDR3 is TGTGCCAGTAATTCCGTCCCTATTCTAGCGGGGATAAACACCGGGGAGCTGTTTTTT.

The chain links TRBV10-3 to TRBJ2-5; 12 bases map to TRBD1. This CDR3 region has 16 residues. With V trimmed by 4 bases and J by 2 bases, 5 bases remained unmatched. Germline CDR1 ENHRY, CDR2 SYGVKD. In DNA, the CDR3 is TGTGCCATCAGTGCGGGACAGGGGGCCGGTCAAGAGACCCAGTACTTC. The encoded protein is CAISAGQGAGQETQYF.

The chain carries TRBV18 and TRBJ1-3; D is ambiguous. The CDR3 is 18 residues long. The ends were cut back, 6 bases at V and 0 bases at J, with 21 bases in the middle. From germline, CDR1 is KGHSH and CDR2 LQKENI. DNA for the CDR3: TGTGCCAGCTCGCCGACGACGTCTAAAGTCTTCTCTGGAAACACCATATATTTT. Translation: CASSPTTSKVFSGNTIYF.

The chain employs TRBV15 and TRBJ2-1; 7 bases match TRBD1. CDR3 size: 11 residues. Per germline, CDR1 LNHNV and CDR2 YYDKDF (reference sequence). V lost 9 bases and J lost 5; bases outside the gene matches: 1. CDR3 sequence: CATGQDNEQFF. The DNA for the CDR3 is TGTGCCACTGGACAGGACAATGAGCAGTTCTTC.

J is TRBJ2-1 and V is TRBV2, with D hard to call. V was trimmed by 4 bases and J by 7 bases, leaving 8 bases between them. CDR1 is SNHLY, CDR2 FYNNEI, per germline. This CDR3 comprises 12 residues. The CDR3 nucleotides read TGTGCCAGCAGTGGTGCGGTAAATGAGCAGTTCTTC. Residues: CASSGAVNEQFF.

V is TRBV12-5 and J is TRBJ2-5, with 15 bases aligning to TRBD2. J was trimmed by 4 bases and V by 1 base; bases with no gene match: 13. The CDR3 is 20 residues long. The germline V gene has CDR1 LGHNT and CDR2 FRNRAP. CDR3 DNA sequence: TGTGCTAGTGGTTTGGCCCTTTCCGGGACTAGCGGGAGGATAGCAGAGACCCAGTACTTC. This sequence encodes CASGLALSGTSGRIAETQYF.

The rearrangement links TRBV14 to TRBJ2-5; tentative D call: TRBD2 (6 bases). Trimming took off 1 base at V and 4 bases at J, with 16 bases between the two ends. Germline V CDR1 and CDR2: SGHDN, FVKESK. This CDR3 has 16 residues. CDR3 sequence: CASSQVGLNYGETQYF. DNA for the CDR3: TGTGCCAGCAGCCAAGTCGGACTAAACTACGGAGAGACCCAGTACTTC.

The chain recombines TRBV4-3 with TRBJ2-7; 10 bases line up with TRBD2. CDR1 and CDR2 from the germline V gene are LGHNA and YSLEER. CDR3 size: 17 residues. The V gene end was trimmed by 0 bases and the J gene end by 3 bases; junction bases not matched to a gene: 8. The CDR3 nucleotides are TGCGCCAGCAGCCAAGATAGTAAGCGGGAGGGCCTCTACGAGCAGTACTTC. Protein: CASSQDSKREGLYEQYF.

The chain employs TRBV11-3 and TRBJ2-3, with D perhaps given as TRBD1 or TRBD2 (6 bases each). This CDR3 has 14 residues. The germline CDR1 and CDR2 sequences are SGHNT and YENEEA. V lost 6 bases and J 2 bases, leaving 12 bases between the germline ends. The CDR3 loop is CASSWGATTDTQYF. CDR3 coding DNA: TGTGCCAGCAGTTGGGGGGCAACCACAGATACGCAGTATTTT.

The chain uses TRBV9 and TRBJ2-1; TRBD1 aligns across 7 bases. J was trimmed by 0 bases and V by 2 bases; bases with no gene match: 8. The CDR3 has 17 amino acids. Looked up from germline, CDR1 is SGDLS and CDR2 is YYNGEE. CDR3: CASSVPRTGSSYNEQFF. CDR3 sequence (DNA): TGTGCCAGCAGCGTCCCCAGGACAGGAAGCTCCTACAATGAGCAGTTCTTC.

The J gene is TRBJ2-7, the V gene TRBV5-4, with 7 bases aligning to TRBD1. The CDR3 is 15 residues long. Losses at the gene ends were 0 bases for V and 3 bases for J; bases not matched to a gene: 6. Germline V lookup: CDR1 SGHNT, CDR2 YYREEE (reference sequence). CDR3 residues: CASSLGQGTGYEQYF. The DNA of the CDR3 is TGTGCCAGCAGCTTGGGACAGGGAACAGGCTACGAGCAGTACTTC.

The CDR3 sequence is CASSLELAGYEQYF. In nucleotides, the CDR3 is TGCGCCAGCAGCTTGGAACTAGCCGGCTACGAGCAGTACTTC. V gene TRBV5-1 combines with J gene TRBJ2-7; possibly TRBD2 for D (6 bases). CDR1 is SGHRS, CDR2 YFSETQ, per germline. This CDR3 has 14 residues. Trimming stripped 0 bases from V and 3 bases from J, with 10 bases between.

The chain carries TRBV9 and TRBJ2-3, with D possibly TRBD2 on 6 matching bases. With 3 bases removed from V and 6 bases from J, the gap between germline ends came to 17 bases. Germline values: CDR1 SGDLS, CDR2 YYNGEE. The CDR3 covers 15 residues. The DNA of the CDR3 is TGTGCCAGCAGCGGTGCTAGCGCGGGGTTGGATACGCAGTATTTT. Amino acid sequence: CASSGASAGLDTQYF.